The next 18 T cell receptor beta chains were all read from a single sample in a study of early T cells in non-severe SARS-CoV-2 infection. TCRdb used MiXCR to reprocess the 5' RACE reads, holding one entry per CDR3 protein. Of 45,000 to 50,000 distinct CDR3 sequences listed, about 6.2% were seen once; the top ten hold approximately 6.3%. Material: whole blood, obtained at baseline. The source of these receptors is an adult who was a healthcare worker with PCR-confirmed SARS-CoV-2 infection or an uninfected control (not recorded which).

This clonotype was counted ten times or more. This chain connects TRBV15 to TRBJ1-4; TRBD1 matches at 7 bases. Trimming at V came to 6 bases and at J to 3 bases, leaving 7 bases not matched to a gene. Germline assignment: CDR1 LNHNV and CDR2 YYDKDF (reference sequence). This CDR3 contains 15 residues. This CDR3 is CATSNEGAPNEKLFF. CDR3 DNA: TGTGCCACCAGTAATGAGGGGGCCCCTAATGAAAAACTGTTTTTT.

With regard to this clonotype: A read error may explain this, as a much larger clone is one base away. This chain links TRBV14 with TRBJ2-1; D is uncertain. The germline V and J ends were trimmed by 3 bases and 5 bases, with 11 bases remaining between them. CDR3 length: 14 amino acids. The germline V gene encodes CDR1 SGHDN and CDR2 FVKESK. The CDR3 reads CASSHQLYDNEQFF. CDR3 sequence (DNA): TGTGCCAGCAGCCATCAACTCTATGACAATGAGCAGTTCTTC.

The V gene is TRBV28, the J gene TRBJ1-1; D remains unclear. Trimming removed 5 bases from V and 0 bases from J, with 10 bases in between. The CDR3 totals 14 residues. Germline loops: CDR1 MDHEN, CDR2 SYDVKM. The CDR3 loop reads CASSRDGMNTEAFF. Written as DNA, the CDR3 is TGTGCCAGCAGTCGTGACGGAATGAACACTGAAGCTTTCTTT.

Regarding this clonotype: A much larger clonotype is one base distant, so this may be a read error. The J gene is TRBJ2-1, the V gene TRBV7-2; maybe TRBD2 (5 bases). The germline CDR1 and CDR2 sequences are SGHTA and FQGNSA. The CDR3 consists of 15 residues. V was cut by 3 bases and J by 0 bases, with 9 bases left in between. CDR3 protein: CASSLDFSSYNEQFF. Here the CDR3 DNA reads TGTGCCAGCAGCTTGGACTTCAGCTCCTACAATGAGCAGTTCTTC.

V and J are TRBV7-9 and TRBJ1-2, with D uncertain. Looked up from germline, CDR1 is SEHNR and CDR2 is FQNEAQ (reference sequence). Trimming cost V 1 base and J 1 base, with 7 bases left between them. The CDR3 is 14 amino acids. CDR3 loop: CASSLDPNNYGYTF. The CDR3 nucleotides are TGTGCCAGCAGCTTAGACCCTAATAACTATGGCTACACCTTC.

In this sample, this clonotype turned up many times. The rearrangement links TRBV24-1 to TRBJ2-3, with TRBD1 matching 10 bases. Trimming at V came to 6 bases and at J to 0 bases, leaving 8 bases not matched to a gene. CDR3 length equals 17 residues. The germline V gene has CDR1 KGHDR and CDR2 SFDVKD. The CDR3 nucleotides read TGTGCCACCAGTCCGCCGACAGGGGGCCTTAGCACAGATACGCAGTATTTT. Its translation: CATSPPTGGLSTDTQYF.

The chain recombines TRBV18 with TRBJ2-3; D ambiguous. CDR1 and CDR2 (germline): KGHSH, LQKENI. With 1 base removed from V and 0 bases from J, the gap between germline ends came to 11 bases. CDR3 length: 16 residues. CDR3 in DNA: TGTGCCAGCTCACCACTGACATTGTTGAGCACAGATACGCAGTATTTT. Translation gives CASSPLTLLSTDTQYF.

CDR3 sequence reads: CASSLAGQGDSPLHF. CDR3 bases: TGTGCCAGCAGCTTAGCTGGGCAGGGAGATTCACCCCTCCACTTT. The rearrangement links TRBV7-9 to TRBJ1-6; D perhaps matches TRBD1 (5 bases). V lost 0 bases and J lost 8, with 11 bases in between. Germline loops: CDR1 SEHNR, CDR2 FQNEAQ (reference sequence). There are 15 residues in the CDR3.

The chain has TRBV20-1 and TRBJ2-3; D gene uncertain. This CDR3 has 18 amino acids. V lost 0 bases to trimming and J lost 1 base, with 20 bases between them. Germline CDR1 is DFQATT and CDR2 is SNEGSKA (reference sequence). This chain's CDR3 is CSARDSAFAMWGTDTQYF. The DNA for the CDR3 is TGCAGTGCTAGAGACTCGGCCTTCGCGATGTGGGGCACAGATACGCAGTATTTT.

This clonotype was seen at least ten times. This rearrangement joins TRBV2 to TRBJ2-1, with 13 bases identical to TRBD2. The CDR3 consists of 15 residues. V dropped 4 bases and J dropped 9; count of bases not matched to a gene: 6. Germline V lookup: CDR1 SNHLY, CDR2 FYNNEI. CDR3 nucleotide sequence: TGTGCCAGCAGTGGGACTAGCGGGAGACGGGGTGAGCAGTTCTTC. Its protein is CASSGTSGRRGEQFF.

This clonotype was seen many times. This rearrangement joins TRBV3-1 to TRBJ2-3; D unclear. V was shortened by 4 bases and J by 4 bases, with 3 bases between the two germline ends. CDR1 is LGHDT and CDR2 is YNNKEL in the germline V gene (reference sequence). The CDR3 is made up of 11 amino acids. In DNA form, the CDR3 reads TGTGCCAGCAGCCTCTCAGATACGCAGTATTTT. Its translation: CASSLSDTQYF.

The chain links TRBV28 to TRBJ2-2; no definite D call. Between the trimmed V and J ends, which lost 8 bases and 7 bases, there was a span of 11 bases. Per the germline V gene, CDR1 is MDHEN and CDR2 is SYDVKM. CDR3 length: 12 residues. The CDR3 sequence: CASPGPLGELFF. The CDR3 DNA sequence: TGTGCCAGCCCTGGACCACTCGGGGAGCTGTTTTTT.

The sample holds many counts of this clonotype. The chain recombines TRBV6-2 or TRBV6-3 with TRBJ2-7; 12 bases align to TRBD2. CDR1 is MNHEY and CDR2 is SVGEGT in the germline V gene. The CDR3 spans 15 residues. Unmatched junction bases numbered 7, after V lost 6 bases and J lost 4 bases. CDR3 residues: CASSRTSGKLYEQYF. In nucleotides, the CDR3 is TGTGCCAGCAGCAGGACTAGCGGGAAACTTTACGAGCAGTACTTC.

This chain links TRBV4-3 with TRBJ2-1; 8 bases map to TRBD2. Trimming cost V 5 bases and J 7 bases; bases outside gene matches: 10. Per germline, CDR1 LGHNA and CDR2 YSLEER. The CDR3 is 15 amino acids. CDR3 sequence reads: CASSRLAGGGNEQFF. The CDR3 DNA follows: TGCGCCAGCAGCAGGTTGGCCGGGGGGGGGAATGAGCAGTTCTTC.

This clonotype was picked up many times. The chain recombines TRBV7-3 with TRBJ2-3; 9 bases align to TRBD2. The junction had 3 bases not matched to a gene; V was cut back by 1 base and J by 4 bases. Germline values: CDR1 SGHTA, CDR2 FQGTGA. The CDR3 spans 15 residues. CDR3 coding DNA: TGTGCCAGCAGCTTAAAGCGGGAGGCATCAGATACGCAGTATTTT. Protein product: CASSLKREASDTQYF. The whole variable domain, remainder taken from reference TRBV7-3 and TRBJ2-3, is GAGVSQTPSNKVTEKGKYVELRCDPISGHTALYWYRQSLGQGPEFLIYFQGTGAADDSGLPNDRFFAVRPEGSVSTLKIQRTERGDSAVYLCASSLKREASDTQYFGPGTRLTVL.

In this sample, this clonotype turned up many times. The chain has TRBV19 and TRBJ2-2, with D possibly matching TRBD2 (5 bases). CDR1 and CDR2 (germline): LNHDA, SQIVND (reference sequence). V was pared by 8 bases and J by 0 bases, with 16 bases between. The CDR3 sequence is 16 residues long. The CDR3, as DNA: TGTGCCAGTTGCCAACATCTAGCCTCGAACACCGGGGAGCTGTTTTTT. This sequence encodes CASCQHLASNTGELFF.

This clonotype was seen more than once but under ten times. The chain combines TRBV5-6 with TRBJ1-2; possible D gene TRBD1, 5 bases. Per germline, CDR1 SGHDT and CDR2 YYEEEE. The CDR3 length is 14 residues. Trimming removed 5 bases at V and 5 bases at J, with 16 bases between. The CDR3 loop reads CASSTTGPTYGYTF. The CDR3 region has the DNA TGTGCCAGCAGTACTACGGGACCGACATATGGCTACACCTTC.

The V call is TRBV7-9, the J call TRBJ2-1, with TRBD2 matching 9 bases. CDR3 size: 15 residues. V lost 3 bases to trimming and J lost 7 bases; unmatched junction nucleotides: 7. Germline V gene lookup returns CDR1 SEHNR and CDR2 FQNEAQ (reference sequence). Here the CDR3 reads CASSFSSGTGNEQFF. CDR3 nucleotides: TGTGCCAGCAGCTTCTCTAGCGGGACTGGGAATGAGCAGTTCTTC.